This T cell receptor (beta chain) was captured by sequencing in a study of T-cell memory formation after mild COVID-19. This clonotype was counted between two and nine times. CDR1 SGHKS and CDR2 YYEKEE come from the germline V gene (reference sequence). The CDR3 has 16 residues. V shed 0 bases and J 7 bases; nucleotides not matched to a gene: 9. TCRdb redid the calling of the 5' RACE reads with MiXCR, one entry per CDR3 protein. This table has about 200,000 distinct CDR3 sequences, 7.5% to 10% appearing once. This receptor was obtained from a man between 18 and 29 years old who had mild COVID-19 (a few samples of this study predate the infection). Cell type and time point are not known. The sequencing input was PBMCs or a T cell subset sorted from them (not recorded which). The chain combines TRBV5-5 with TRBJ1-5; 8 nucleotides line up with TRBD1. The CDR3 nucleotides read TGTGCCAGCAGCTTGGCCGGGACAGGCCAGGGGCAGCCCCAGCATTTT. Translation: CASSLAGTGQGQPQHF.